Shown below are 17 T cell receptor beta chains from a single sample sequenced in a study of tumor and adjacent non-tumor tissue in lung cancer. RNA was extracted from bulk tissue without any cell sorting. This non-tumor lung sample came from over 3 cm beyond the tumor edge. A modified ARM-PCR protocol with three rounds of nested PCR amplified TCRbeta. Using its own MiXCR run on the multiplex PCR reads, TCRdb lists one record per CDR3 protein. In the table there are 90,000 to 100,000 distinct CDR3 sequences, approximately 80% of which are singletons. The sequenced sample consisted of distant non-tumor lung tissue. The source is a man in his sixties with small cell lung cancer.

Points on this clonotype: One end of the junction fails to match germline, which may point to a read error. The chain joins TRBV13 to TRBJ1-6; D not resolved. The CDR3 consists of 17 residues. The germline V gene has CDR1 PRHDT and CDR2 FYEKMQ (reference sequence). CDR3 DNA: TGTGCCAGCAGCCAAAACGATGGAAGCCCCTATAATTCACTCCTCCACTTT. Its translation is CASSQNDGSPYNSLLHF.

At least ten counts were recorded for this clonotype. The genes are TRBV6-6 and TRBJ2-7; no clear D. Trimming took off 0 bases at V and 10 bases at J, with 10 bases between the two ends. This CDR3 has 12 amino acids. Germline CDR1 reads MNHNY; CDR2 reads SVGAGI (reference sequence). The DNA for the CDR3 is TGTGCCAGCAGTTACTCGACGGACCTACAGTACTTC. This translates into CASSYSTDLQYF.

This chain links TRBV6-5 with TRBJ2-1, with D possibly matching TRBD2 (7 bases). CDR1 is MNHEY and CDR2 is SVGAGI in the germline V gene. The CDR3 covers 17 residues. V lost 8 bases and J lost 3, with 23 bases in between. Here the CDR3 reads CASRTLRGRVGYNEQFF. CDR3 bases: TGTGCCAGCCGAACCCTTAGGGGGAGGGTCGGCTACAATGAGCAGTTCTTC.

Concerning this clonotype: The final CDR3 position lacks the conserved phenylalanine or tryptophan, pointing to a likely read error. The chain employs TRBV7-2 and TRBJ2-1; TRBD2 aligns across 10 bases. This CDR3 comprises 15 residues. Germline trimming cut 0 bases from V and 6 bases from J; bases unmatched to any gene: 2. In germline, CDR1 is SGHTA, CDR2 FQGNSA. The CDR3 DNA sequence: TGTGCCAGCAGCTTAGCGCTAGCGGGAGTCAATGAGCAGTTCTTG. It translates to CASSLALAGVNEQFL.

Of note for this clonotype: At one of its ends the junction is not consistent with the germline gene, which may arise from a read error. V is TRBV4-2 and J is TRBJ2-2; 9 nucleotides match TRBD2. CDR1 is LGHNA, CDR2 YNFKEQ, per germline. The CDR3 length is 17 residues. The CDR3 nucleotides are TGTGCCAGCAGCGAAGGAGCTAGCGGGACCCACACCAGGGAGCTATTTTTT. Translated, it gives CASSEGASGTHTRELFF.

J is TRBJ2-7 and V is TRBV7-9; D is undetermined. The length of the CDR3 is 17 residues. Trimming shortened V by 5 bases and J by 0 bases, and 20 bases separated the two germline ends. Germline loops: CDR1 SEHNR, CDR2 FQNEAQ (reference sequence). The CDR3 protein is CASSTGGWPLSSYEQYF. The CDR3 coding sequence is TGTGCCAGCAGCACGGGCGGTTGGCCATTGAGCTCCTACGAGCAGTACTTC.

On this clonotype itself: An end of the junction differs from the germline gene, which may be a read error. The chain combines TRBV9 with TRBJ2-5; 8 bases line up with TRBD1. The CDR3 is 16 residues long. Germline CDR1 SGDLS, CDR2 YYNGEE. The CDR3 loop reads CARSVEYGTGRETQYF. CDR3 DNA: TGTGCCAGGAGCGTAGAGTATGGGACAGGAAGAGAGACCCAGTACTTC. Full variable domain (outside the CDR3, taken from reference TRBV9 and TRBJ2-5): DSGVTQTPKHLITATGQRVTLRCSPRSGDLSVYWYQQSLDQGLQFLIQYYNGEERAKGNILERFSAQQFPDLHSELNLSSLELGDSALYFCARSVEYGTGRETQYFGPGTRLLVL.

To note about this clonotype: The junction departs from the called germline gene at one end, perhaps through a read error. CDR3 protein: CASSPVGQVTNTPYF. As DNA, the CDR3 is TGCGCCAGCAGCCCGGTTGGACAGGTCACAAATACGCCGTATTTT. The chain recombines TRBV5-1 with TRBJ2-3, with 7 nucleotides matching TRBD1. The CDR3 length is 15 residues. Looked up from germline, CDR1 is SGHRS and CDR2 is YFSETQ.

In this sample, this clonotype turned up a few times. A much larger clonotype is one base distant, so this may be a read error. The J gene is TRBJ1-6, the V gene TRBV10-3; TRBD1 is a possible D gene (6 bases). CDR1 is ENHRY and CDR2 is SYGVKD in the germline V gene. CDR3 length equals 14 residues. CDR3 sequence (DNA): TGTGTCATCAGTGGGGGACAAAATAATTCACCCCTCCACTTT. Translation gives CVISGGQNNSPLHF.

As regards this clonotype: Sequence at one end of the junction differs from germline and may be a read error. The chain carries TRBV30 and TRBJ2-1, with TRBD1 as a possible D gene (5 bases). This CDR3 comprises 14 residues. Germline CDR1 GTSNPN, CDR2 SVGIG (reference sequence). CDR3 DNA sequence: TGTGCCTGTGAACAGGAGAGCTCCTTCAATGAGCAGTTCTTC. Its protein product is CACEQESSFNEQFF.

Remarks on this clonotype: Just one base apart from a much larger clone, this may be a read error. The CDR3 does not end in the conserved phenylalanine or tryptophan, so this is likely a read error. The CDR3 DNA follows: TGCGCCAGCAGCCAGGAGCCTGGAAACATTCAGTACTAC. It specifies CASSQEPGNIQYY. The chain couples TRBV5-1 to TRBJ2-4; no definite D call. Trimming stripped 4 bases from V and 6 bases from J, with 11 bases between. Germline V gene data show CDR1 as SGHRS and CDR2 as YFSETQ. The CDR3 is 13 residues long.

This chain connects TRBV15 to TRBJ2-6; 9 positions agree with TRBD1. V trimming: 1 base; J trimming: 3 bases; junction bases outside the gene matches: 4. Germline values: CDR1 LNHNV, CDR2 YYDKDF (reference sequence). The length of the CDR3 is 17 residues. In DNA form, the CDR3 reads TGTGCCACCAGCAGAGGGGACAGGGATTTTGGGGCCAACGTCCTGACTTTC. It specifies CATSRGDRDFGANVLTF.

Turning to this clonotype: Germline is not matched at one junction end, which may reflect a read error. The chain has TRBV11-2 and TRBJ2-1; 7 positions match TRBD2. The CDR3 runs to 15 residues. Germline V CDR1 and CDR2: SGHAT, FQNNGV. Here the CDR3 DNA reads TGTGCCAGCAGCCTAGAAAATAGCGGGTATATTGAGCAGTTCTTC. It codes for CASSLENSGYIEQFF.

This clonotype was observed a single time. A read error is possible here, since a much larger clone lies one base away. V usage is TRBV12-3 or TRBV12-4 and J usage is TRBJ2-2, with 10 bases matching TRBD1. Trimming at V came to 4 bases and at J to 9 bases, leaving 11 bases not matched to a gene. This CDR3 region has 16 residues. As DNA, the CDR3 is TGTGCCAGCAGTTCGCCGGGACAGGGGAAGGCCAGGGAGCTGTTTTTT. Translated: CASSSPGQGKARELFF.

Concerning this clonotype itself: Germline is not matched at one junction end, which may reflect a read error. The chain combines TRBV11-2 with TRBJ2-2; the D is unclear. CDR3 length: 13 amino acids. Germline loops: CDR1 SGHAT, CDR2 FQNNGV. CDR3 protein: CSSSLVNTAELFF. The CDR3 DNA reads as TGTTCCAGTAGCTTAGTCAACACCGCGGAGCTGTTTTTT.

To note about this clonotype: A read error is likely, as this CDR3 ends without the conserved phenylalanine or tryptophan. This chain connects TRBV12-3 or TRBV12-4 to TRBJ1-5; D remains ambiguous. The CDR3 contains 14 residues. V was shortened by 6 bases and J by 2 bases, with 11 bases between the two germline ends. CDR3 in DNA: TGTGCCAGCAGCCTTGGGGTGGGCAATCAGCCCCAGCATTAT. It specifies CASSLGVGNQPQHY.

This clonotype was counted ten times or more. The rearrangement joins TRBV20-1 to TRBJ2-5; 11 positions match TRBD1. V trimming: 5 bases; J trimming: 2 bases; junction bases outside the gene matches: 13. The CDR3 is made up of 17 amino acids. CDR1 is DFQATT and CDR2 is SNEGSKA in the germline V gene (reference sequence). The CDR3 DNA sequence: TGCAGTGCTCAAGATTGGTGGGGACAGGGGGAACAAGAGACCCAGTACTTC. As protein: CSAQDWWGQGEQETQYF.